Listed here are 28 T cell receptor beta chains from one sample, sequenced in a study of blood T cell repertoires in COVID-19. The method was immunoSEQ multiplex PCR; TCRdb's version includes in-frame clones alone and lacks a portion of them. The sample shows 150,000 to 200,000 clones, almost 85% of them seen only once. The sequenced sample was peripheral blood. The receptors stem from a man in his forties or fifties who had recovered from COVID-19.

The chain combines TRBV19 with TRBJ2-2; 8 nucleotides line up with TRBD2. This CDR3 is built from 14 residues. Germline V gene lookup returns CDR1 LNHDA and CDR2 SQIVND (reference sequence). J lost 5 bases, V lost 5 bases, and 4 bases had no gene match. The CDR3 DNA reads TGTGCCAGTAGTCCTATAGCGGGAACCGGGGAGCTGTTTTTT. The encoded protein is CASSPIAGTGELFF.

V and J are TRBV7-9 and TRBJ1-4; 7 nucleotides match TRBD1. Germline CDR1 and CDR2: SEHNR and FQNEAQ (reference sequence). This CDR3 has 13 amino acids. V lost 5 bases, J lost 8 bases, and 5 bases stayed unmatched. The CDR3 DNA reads TGTGCCAGCAGCCCAGGGACAGAAGAAAAACTGTTTTTT. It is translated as CASSPGTEEKLFF.

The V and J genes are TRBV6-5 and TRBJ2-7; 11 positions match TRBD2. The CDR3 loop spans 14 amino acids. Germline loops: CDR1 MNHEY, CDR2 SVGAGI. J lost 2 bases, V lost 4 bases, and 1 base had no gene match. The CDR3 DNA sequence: TGTGCCAGCAGTTTTAGCGGGGGGGCCTACGAGCAGTACTTC. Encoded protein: CASSFSGGAYEQYF.

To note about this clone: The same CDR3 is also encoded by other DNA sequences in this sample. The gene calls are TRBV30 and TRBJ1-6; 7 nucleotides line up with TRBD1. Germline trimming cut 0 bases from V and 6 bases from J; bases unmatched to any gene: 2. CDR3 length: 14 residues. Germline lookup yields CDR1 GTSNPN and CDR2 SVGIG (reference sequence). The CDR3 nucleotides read TGTGCCTGGAGTGTAAACAGGGGTAATTCACCCCTCCACTTT. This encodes CAWSVNRGNSPLHF. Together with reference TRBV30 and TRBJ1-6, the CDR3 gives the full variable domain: SQTIHQWPATLVQPVGSPLSLECTVEGTSNPNLYWYRQAAGRGLQLLFYSVGIGQISSEVPQNLSASRPQDRQFILSSKKLLLSDSGFYLCAWSVNRGNSPLHFGNGTRLTVT.

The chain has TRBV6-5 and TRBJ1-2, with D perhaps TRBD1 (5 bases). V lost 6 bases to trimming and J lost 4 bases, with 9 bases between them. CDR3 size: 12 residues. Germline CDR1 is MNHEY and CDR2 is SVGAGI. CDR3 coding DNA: TGTGCCAGCAGCGTTAGGGGCTATGGCTACACCTTC. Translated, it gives CASSVRGYGYTF.

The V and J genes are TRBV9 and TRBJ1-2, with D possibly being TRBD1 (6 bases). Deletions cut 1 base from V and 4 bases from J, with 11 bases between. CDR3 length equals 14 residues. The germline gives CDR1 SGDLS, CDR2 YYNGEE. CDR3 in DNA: TGTGCCAGCAGCGTAAGCGCAGGGGTCTATGGCTACACCTTC. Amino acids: CASSVSAGVYGYTF.

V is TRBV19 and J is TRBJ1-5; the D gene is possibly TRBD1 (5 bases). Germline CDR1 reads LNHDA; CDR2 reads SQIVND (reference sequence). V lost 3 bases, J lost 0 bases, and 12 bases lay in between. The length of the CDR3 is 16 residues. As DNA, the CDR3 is TGTGCCAGTAGTATTATATCAGGGTTTAGCAATCAGCCCCAGCATTTT. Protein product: CASSIISGFSNQPQHF.

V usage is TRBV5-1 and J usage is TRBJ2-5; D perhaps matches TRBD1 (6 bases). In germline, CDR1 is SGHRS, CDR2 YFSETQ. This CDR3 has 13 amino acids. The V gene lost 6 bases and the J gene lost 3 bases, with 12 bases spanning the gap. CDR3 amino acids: CASTGQIKETQYF. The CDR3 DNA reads TGCGCCAGCACAGGACAGATTAAAGAGACCCAGTACTTC.

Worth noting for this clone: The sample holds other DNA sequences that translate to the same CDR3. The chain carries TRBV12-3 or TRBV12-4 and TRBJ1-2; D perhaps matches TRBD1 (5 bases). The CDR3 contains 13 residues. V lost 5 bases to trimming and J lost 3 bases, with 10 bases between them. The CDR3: CASSPDSYYGYTF. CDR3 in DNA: TGTGCCAGCAGTCCTGACAGCTACTATGGCTACACCTTC.

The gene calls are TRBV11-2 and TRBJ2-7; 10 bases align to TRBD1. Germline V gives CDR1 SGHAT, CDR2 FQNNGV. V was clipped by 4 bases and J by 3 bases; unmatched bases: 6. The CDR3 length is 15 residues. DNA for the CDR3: TGTGCCAGCAGCTCCGGGACAGGGGTTTTCTACGAGCAGTACTTC. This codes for CASSSGTGVFYEQYF.

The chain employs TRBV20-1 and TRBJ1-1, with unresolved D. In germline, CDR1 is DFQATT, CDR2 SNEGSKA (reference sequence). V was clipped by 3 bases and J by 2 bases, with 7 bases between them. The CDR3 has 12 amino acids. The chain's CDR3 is CSASPSNTEAFF. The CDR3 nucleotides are TGCAGTGCTAGTCCCTCTAACACTGAAGCTTTCTTT.

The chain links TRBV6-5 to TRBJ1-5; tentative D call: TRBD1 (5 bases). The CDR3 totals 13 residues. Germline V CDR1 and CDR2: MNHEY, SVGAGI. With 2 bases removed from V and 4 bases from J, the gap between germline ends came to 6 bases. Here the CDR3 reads CASSYRGNQPQHF. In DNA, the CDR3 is TGTGCCAGCAGTTACCGGGGGAATCAGCCCCAGCATTTT.

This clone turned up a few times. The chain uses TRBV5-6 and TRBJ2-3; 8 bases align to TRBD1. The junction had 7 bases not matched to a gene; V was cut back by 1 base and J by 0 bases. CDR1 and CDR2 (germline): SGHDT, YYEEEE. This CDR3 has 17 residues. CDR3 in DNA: TGTGCCAGCAGCTTGAGGCTCGGACAGGGAAGCACAGATACGCAGTATTTT. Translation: CASSLRLGQGSTDTQYF.

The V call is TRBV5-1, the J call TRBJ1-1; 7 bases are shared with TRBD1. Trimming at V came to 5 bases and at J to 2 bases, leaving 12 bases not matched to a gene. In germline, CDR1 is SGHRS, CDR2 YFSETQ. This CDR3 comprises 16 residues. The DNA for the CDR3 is TGCGCCAGCAGGCGGCAGGGGGTAGTTAGTAACACTGAAGCTTTCTTT. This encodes CASRRQGVVSNTEAFF.

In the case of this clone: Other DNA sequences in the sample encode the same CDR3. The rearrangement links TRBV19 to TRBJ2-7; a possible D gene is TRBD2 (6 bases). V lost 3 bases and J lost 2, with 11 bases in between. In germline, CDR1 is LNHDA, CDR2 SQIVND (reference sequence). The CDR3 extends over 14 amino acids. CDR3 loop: CASSIGAGTYEQYF. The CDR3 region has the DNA TGTGCCAGTAGTATTGGTGCGGGAACCTACGAGCAGTACTTC.

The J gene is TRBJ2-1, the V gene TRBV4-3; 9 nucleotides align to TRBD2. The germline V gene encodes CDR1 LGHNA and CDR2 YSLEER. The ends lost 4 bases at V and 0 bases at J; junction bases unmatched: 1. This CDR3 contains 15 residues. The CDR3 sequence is CASSPSGASYNEQFF. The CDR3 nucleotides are TGCGCCAGCAGCCCTAGCGGGGCCTCCTACAATGAGCAGTTCTTC.

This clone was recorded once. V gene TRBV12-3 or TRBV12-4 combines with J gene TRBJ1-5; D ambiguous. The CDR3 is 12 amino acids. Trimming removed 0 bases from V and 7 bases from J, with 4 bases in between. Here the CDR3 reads CASSLAGQPQHF. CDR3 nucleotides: TGTGCCAGCAGTTTAGCTGGCCAGCCCCAGCATTTT.

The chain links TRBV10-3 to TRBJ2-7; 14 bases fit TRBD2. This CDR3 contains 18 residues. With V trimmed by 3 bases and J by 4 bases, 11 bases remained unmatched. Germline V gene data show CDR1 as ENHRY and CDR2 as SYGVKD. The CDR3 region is CAISDPGLAGVGEYEQYF. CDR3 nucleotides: TGTGCCATCAGTGACCCGGGACTAGCGGGGGTGGGGGAGTACGAGCAGTACTTC.

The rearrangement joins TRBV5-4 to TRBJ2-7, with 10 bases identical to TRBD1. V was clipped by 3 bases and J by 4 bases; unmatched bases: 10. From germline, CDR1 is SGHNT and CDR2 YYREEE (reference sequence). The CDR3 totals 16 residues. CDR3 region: CASSWRAGTGAYEQYF. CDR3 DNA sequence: TGTGCCAGCAGCTGGCGAGCCGGGACAGGGGCGTACGAGCAGTACTTC.

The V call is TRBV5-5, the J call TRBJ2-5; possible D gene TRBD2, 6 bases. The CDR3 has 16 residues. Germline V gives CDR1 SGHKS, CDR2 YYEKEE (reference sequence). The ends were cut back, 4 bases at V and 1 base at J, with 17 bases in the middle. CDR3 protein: CASSISGRPIQETQYF. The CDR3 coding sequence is TGTGCCAGCAGCATCTCGGGGAGGCCAATCCAAGAGACCCAGTACTTC. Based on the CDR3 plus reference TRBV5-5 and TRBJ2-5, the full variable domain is DAGVTQSPTHLIKTRGQQVTLRCSPISGHKSVSWYQQVLGQGPQFIFQYYEKEERGRGNFPDRFSARQFPNYSSELNVNALLLGDSALYLCASSISGRPIQETQYFGPGTRLLVL.

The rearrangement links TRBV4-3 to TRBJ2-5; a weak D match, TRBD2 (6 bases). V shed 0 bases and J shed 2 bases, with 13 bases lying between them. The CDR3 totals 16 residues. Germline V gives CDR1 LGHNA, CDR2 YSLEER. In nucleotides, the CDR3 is TGCGCCAGCAGCCAAGATTTAAGGGGAGGACAAGAGACCCAGTACTTC. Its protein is CASSQDLRGGQETQYF.

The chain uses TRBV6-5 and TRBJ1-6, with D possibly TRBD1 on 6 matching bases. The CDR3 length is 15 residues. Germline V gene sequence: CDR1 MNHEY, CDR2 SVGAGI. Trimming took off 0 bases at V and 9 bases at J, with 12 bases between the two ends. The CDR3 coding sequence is TGTGCCAGCAGTTACTCTAGGGGGAGCAGTTCACCCCTCCACTTT. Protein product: CASSYSRGSSSPLHF.

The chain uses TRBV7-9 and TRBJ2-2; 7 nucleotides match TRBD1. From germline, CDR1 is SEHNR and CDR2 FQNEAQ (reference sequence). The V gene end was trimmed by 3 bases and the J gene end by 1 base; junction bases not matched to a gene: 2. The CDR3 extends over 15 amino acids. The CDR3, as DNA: TGTGCCAGCAGCTTTAGGACAGGGAACACCGGGGAGCTGTTTTTT. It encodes CASSFRTGNTGELFF. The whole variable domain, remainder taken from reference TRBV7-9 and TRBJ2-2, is DTGVSQNPRHKITKRGQNVTFRCDPISEHNRLYWYRQTLGQGPEFLTYFQNEAQLEKSRLLSDRFSAERPKGSFSTLEIQRTEQGDSAMYLCASSFRTGNTGELFFGEGSRLTVL.

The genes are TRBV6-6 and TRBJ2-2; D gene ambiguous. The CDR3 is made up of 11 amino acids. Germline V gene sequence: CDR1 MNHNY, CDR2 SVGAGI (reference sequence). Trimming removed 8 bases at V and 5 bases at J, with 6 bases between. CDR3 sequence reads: CASVRTGELFF. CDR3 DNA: TGTGCCAGCGTGAGAACCGGGGAGCTGTTTTTT.

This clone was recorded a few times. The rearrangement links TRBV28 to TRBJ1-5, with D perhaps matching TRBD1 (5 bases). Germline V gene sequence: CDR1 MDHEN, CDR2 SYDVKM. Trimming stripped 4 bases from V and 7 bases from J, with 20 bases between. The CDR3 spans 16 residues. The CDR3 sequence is CASSSGRGATTQPQHF. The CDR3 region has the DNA TGTGCCAGCAGTTCAGGGCGGGGCGCAACCACGCAGCCCCAGCATTTT.

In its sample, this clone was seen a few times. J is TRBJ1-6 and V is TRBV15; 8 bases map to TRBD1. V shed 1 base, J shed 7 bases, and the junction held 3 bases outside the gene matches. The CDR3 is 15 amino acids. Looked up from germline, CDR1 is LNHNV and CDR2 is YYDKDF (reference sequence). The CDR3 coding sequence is TGTGCCACCAGCAGAGTCGGGACAGGCAATTCACCCCTCCACTTT. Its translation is CATSRVGTGNSPLHF.

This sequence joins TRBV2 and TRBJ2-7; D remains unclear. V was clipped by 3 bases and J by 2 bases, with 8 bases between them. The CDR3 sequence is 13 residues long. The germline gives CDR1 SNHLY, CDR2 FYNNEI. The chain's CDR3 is CASSDEFTYEQYF. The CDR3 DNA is TGTGCCAGCAGTGATGAGTTCACCTACGAGCAGTACTTC.

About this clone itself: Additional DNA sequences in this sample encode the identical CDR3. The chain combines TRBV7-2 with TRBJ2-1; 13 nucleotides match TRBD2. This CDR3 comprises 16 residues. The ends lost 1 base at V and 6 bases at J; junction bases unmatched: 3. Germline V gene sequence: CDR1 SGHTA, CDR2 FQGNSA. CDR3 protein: CASSLDWTSGSNEQFF. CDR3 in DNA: TGTGCCAGCAGCTTAGATTGGACTAGCGGGAGCAATGAGCAGTTCTTC. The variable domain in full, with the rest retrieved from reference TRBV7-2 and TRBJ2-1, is GAGVSQSPSNKVTEKGKDVELRCDPISGHTALYWYRQSLGQGLEFLIYFQGNSAPDKSGLPSDRFSAERTGGSVSTLTIQRTQQEDSAVYLCASSLDWTSGSNEQFFGPGTRLTVL.